This T cell receptor (beta chain) was obtained from a study of sequential checkpoint blockade in melanoma (dated by TCRdb to between 2018 and 2021). Looking at the study overall: Patients were randomized 1:1 to first-line nivolumab followed by ipilimumab (arm A) or ipilimumab followed by nivolumab (arm B). Maintenance nivolumab came after each of the two trial sequences. What the study reported, not specific to this receptor: The response-prediction model combining TCR metrics and mutation burden needs validation in larger, independent patient cohorts.

Trimming removed 0 bases from V and 1 base from J; the gene matches leave 0 bases unexplained. CDR1 and CDR2, looked up from the germline V gene, are SGDLS and YYNGEE. The CDR3 runs 14 amino acids, cysteine and phenylalanine included. Just the 42-base CDR3 DNA is kept, in frame starting at base 1. On this clone itself: The target of this receptor is not known. Base qualities are not recorded, but no much larger clone differs from it by a single base.

The sample's treatment or condition label, decoded: randomized to nivolumab then ipilimumab (arm A) or the reverse (arm B). Prior DNA-damaging chemotherapy had not been received by any trial patient. On a FACS Aria II flow cytometer, live CD3+CD8+ cells that were negative for CD19 and CD56 were sorted from thawed PBMCs. The samples were obtained from melanoma patients enrolled in CheckMate 064, an open-label, randomized phase II trial testing sequential checkpoint blockade. Leukapheresis was used to collect peripheral blood mononuclear cells, which were then purified with Ficoll-Paque and frozen in human serum with about 9.5% DMSO. Purity of sorted blood CD3+CD8+ cells was verified at >98% immediately after sorting, followed by DNA extraction. The immunoSEQ Assay was used to immunosequence TCRbeta CDR3 regions from genomic DNA. Prior to high-throughput sequencing, genomic DNA was amplified by bias-controlled multiplex PCR. Under the source paper's analysis protocol: To quantify the absolute abundance of each unique TCRbeta CDR3 region, the sequences were collapsed and filtered. Clonality was defined as 1 minus Pielou's evenness and was calculated using productive rearrangements only. A previously published method was used to identify clones with significantly greater frequencies in on-treatment samples than in baseline samples. Entries here come from immuneACCESS through TCRdb and include only in-frame sequences with V and J called. Some clones fail to appear in such tables; in the studies checked, an unresolved V gene covers under half of the shortfall, and the cause of the remainder is unknown. The DNA gave D and trimming, while V, J and clone size come from that table. This sample comprises around 12,000 clones, around two thirds of them detected only once. The ten largest clones add up to approximately 30% of the sample.

The receptor comes from a human donor with melanoma. The receptor chain draws on TRBV9 and TRBJ2-5; 7 central bases correspond to TRBD2. Sequencing used CD8+ T cells sorted from blood (inferred from file names), obtained from a patient given nivolumab and ipilimumab in sequence. DNA sequence: TGTGCCAGCAGCGTAGCTAGCGGCCAAGAGACCCAGTACTTC. Its coded protein is CASSVASGQETQYF.